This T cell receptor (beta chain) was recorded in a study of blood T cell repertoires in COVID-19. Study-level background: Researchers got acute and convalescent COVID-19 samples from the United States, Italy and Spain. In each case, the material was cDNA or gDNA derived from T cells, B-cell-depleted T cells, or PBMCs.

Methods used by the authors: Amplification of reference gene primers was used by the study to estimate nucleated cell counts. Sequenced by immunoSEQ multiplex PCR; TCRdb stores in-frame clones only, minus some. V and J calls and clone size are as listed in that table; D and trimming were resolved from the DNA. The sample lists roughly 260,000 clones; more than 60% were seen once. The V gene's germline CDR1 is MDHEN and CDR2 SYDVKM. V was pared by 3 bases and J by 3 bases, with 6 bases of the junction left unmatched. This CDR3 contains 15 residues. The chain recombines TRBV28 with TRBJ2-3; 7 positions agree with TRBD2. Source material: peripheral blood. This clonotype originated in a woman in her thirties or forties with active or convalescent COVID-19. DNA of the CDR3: TGTGCCAGCAGTTTGAGCTGGGGGGGTACAGATACGCAGTATTTT. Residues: CASSLSWGGTDTQYF.